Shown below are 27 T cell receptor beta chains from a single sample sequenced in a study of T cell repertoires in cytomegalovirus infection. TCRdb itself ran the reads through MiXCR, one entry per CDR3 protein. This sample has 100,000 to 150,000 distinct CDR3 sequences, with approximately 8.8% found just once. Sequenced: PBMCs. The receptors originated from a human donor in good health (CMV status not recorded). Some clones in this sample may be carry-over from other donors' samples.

This CDR3 is CASSLDGLRNSPLHF. The DNA for the CDR3 is TGTGCCAGCAGCTTGGATGGGCTCAGGAATTCACCCCTCCACTTT. V and J are TRBV5-4 and TRBJ1-6; unclear D gene. The CDR3 totals 15 residues. Germline V gene sequence: CDR1 SGHNT, CDR2 YYREEE (reference sequence). The ends were cut back, 0 bases at V and 7 bases at J, with 11 bases in the middle.

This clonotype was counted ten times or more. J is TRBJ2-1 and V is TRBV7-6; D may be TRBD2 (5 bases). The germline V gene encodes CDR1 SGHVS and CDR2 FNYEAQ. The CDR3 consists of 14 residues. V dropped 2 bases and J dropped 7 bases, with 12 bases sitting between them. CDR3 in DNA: TGTGCCAGCAGCTTACTCGGACTGGCGAATGAGCAGTTCTTC. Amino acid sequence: CASSLLGLANEQFF. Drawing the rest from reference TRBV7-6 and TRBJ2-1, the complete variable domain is GAGVSQSPRYKVTKRGQDVALRCDPISGHVSLYWYRQALGQGPEFLTYFNYEAQQDKSGLPNDRFSAERPEGSISTLTIQRTEQRDSAMYRCASSLLGLANEQFFGPGTRLTVL.

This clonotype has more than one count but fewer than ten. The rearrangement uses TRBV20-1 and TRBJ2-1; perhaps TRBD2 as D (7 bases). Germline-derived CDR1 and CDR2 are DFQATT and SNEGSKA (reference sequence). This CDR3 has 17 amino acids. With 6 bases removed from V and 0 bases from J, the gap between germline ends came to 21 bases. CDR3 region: CSAPVYGGHSSYNEQFF. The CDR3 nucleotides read TGCAGTGCCCCGGTCTACGGGGGGCACAGCTCCTACAATGAGCAGTTCTTC.

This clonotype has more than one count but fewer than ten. Here the CDR3 DNA reads TGTGCCATCAGTGGAGGGGGTACGACAGATACGCAGTATTTT. Protein product: CAISGGGTTDTQYF. V and J are TRBV10-3 and TRBJ2-3, with a weak D call TRBD1 (6 bases). Germline CDR1 and CDR2: ENHRY and SYGVKD. V was shortened by 4 bases and J by 3 bases, with 11 bases between the two germline ends. This CDR3 is 14 amino acids long.

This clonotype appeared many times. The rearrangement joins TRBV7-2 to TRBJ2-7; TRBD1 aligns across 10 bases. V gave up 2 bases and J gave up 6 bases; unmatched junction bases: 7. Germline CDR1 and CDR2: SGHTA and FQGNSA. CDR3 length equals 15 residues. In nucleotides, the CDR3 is TGTGCCAGCAGCTTAATTGGGACAGGGGAATCCGAGCAGTACTTC. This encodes CASSLIGTGESEQYF. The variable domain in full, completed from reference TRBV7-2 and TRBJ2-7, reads GAGVSQSPSNKVTEKGKDVELRCDPISGHTALYWYRQSLGQGLEFLIYFQGNSAPDKSGLPSDRFSAERTGGSVSTLTIQRTQQEDSAVYLCASSLIGTGESEQYFGPGTRLTVT.

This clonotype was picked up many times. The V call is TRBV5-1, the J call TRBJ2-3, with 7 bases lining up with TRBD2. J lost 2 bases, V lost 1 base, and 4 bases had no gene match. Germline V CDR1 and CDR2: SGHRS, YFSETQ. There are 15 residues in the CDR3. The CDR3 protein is CASSLPGGFTDTQYF. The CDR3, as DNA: TGCGCCAGCAGCTTGCCGGGGGGATTCACAGATACGCAGTATTTT.

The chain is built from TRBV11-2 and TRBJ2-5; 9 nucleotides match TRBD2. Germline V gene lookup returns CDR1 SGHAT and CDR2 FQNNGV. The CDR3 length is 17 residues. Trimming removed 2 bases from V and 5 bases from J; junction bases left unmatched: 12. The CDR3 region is CASSLLGGGAGVETQYF. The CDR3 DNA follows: TGTGCCAGCAGCTTATTGGGCGGGGGGGCAGGAGTGGAGACCCAGTACTTC.

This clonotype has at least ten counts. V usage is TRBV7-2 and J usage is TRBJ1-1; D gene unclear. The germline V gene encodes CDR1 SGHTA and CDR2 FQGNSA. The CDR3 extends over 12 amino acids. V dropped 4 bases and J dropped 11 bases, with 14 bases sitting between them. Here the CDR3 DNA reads TGTGCCAGCAGCTCGGCACTCACCGACGCTTTCTTT. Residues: CASSSALTDAFF.

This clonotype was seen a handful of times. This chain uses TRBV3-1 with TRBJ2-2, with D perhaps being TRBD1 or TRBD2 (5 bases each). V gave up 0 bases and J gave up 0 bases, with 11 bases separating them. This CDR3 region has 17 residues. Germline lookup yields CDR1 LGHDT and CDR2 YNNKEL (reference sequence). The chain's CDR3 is CASSQEDGTANTGELFF. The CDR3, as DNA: TGTGCCAGCAGCCAAGAAGATGGGACCGCGAACACCGGGGAGCTGTTTTTT.

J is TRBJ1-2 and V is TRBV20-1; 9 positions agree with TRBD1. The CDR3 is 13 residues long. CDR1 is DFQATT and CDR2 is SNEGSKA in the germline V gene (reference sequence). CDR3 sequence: CTARQGELYGYTF. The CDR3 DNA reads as TGCACCGCCCGACAGGGGGAACTCTATGGCTACACCTTC.

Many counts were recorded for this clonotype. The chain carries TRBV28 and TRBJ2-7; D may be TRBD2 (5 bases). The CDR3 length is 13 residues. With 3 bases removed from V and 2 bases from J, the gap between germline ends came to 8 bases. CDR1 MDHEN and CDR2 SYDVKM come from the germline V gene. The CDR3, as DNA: TGTGCCAGCAGTTTTACGGGGACCTACGAGCAGTACTTC. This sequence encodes CASSFTGTYEQYF.

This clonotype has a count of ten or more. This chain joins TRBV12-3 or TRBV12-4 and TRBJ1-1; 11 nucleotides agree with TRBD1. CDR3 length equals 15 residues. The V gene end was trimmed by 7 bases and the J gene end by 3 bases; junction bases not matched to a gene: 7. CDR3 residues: CASIGTGGWDTEAFF. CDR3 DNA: TGTGCCAGCATCGGGACAGGGGGATGGGACACTGAAGCTTTCTTT.

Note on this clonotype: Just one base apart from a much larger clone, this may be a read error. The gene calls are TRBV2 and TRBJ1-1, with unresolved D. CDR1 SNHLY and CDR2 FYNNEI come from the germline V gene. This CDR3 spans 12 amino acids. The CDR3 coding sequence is TGTGCCAGCAGTGTAAAGGACCGTGAAGCTTTGTTT. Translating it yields CASSVKDREALF.

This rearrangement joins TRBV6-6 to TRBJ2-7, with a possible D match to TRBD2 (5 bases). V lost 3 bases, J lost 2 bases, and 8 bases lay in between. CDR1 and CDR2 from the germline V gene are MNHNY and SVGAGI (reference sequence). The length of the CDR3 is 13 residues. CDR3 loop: CASSYGETYEQYF. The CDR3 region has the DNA TGTGCCAGCAGTTATGGGGAGACCTACGAGCAGTACTTC.

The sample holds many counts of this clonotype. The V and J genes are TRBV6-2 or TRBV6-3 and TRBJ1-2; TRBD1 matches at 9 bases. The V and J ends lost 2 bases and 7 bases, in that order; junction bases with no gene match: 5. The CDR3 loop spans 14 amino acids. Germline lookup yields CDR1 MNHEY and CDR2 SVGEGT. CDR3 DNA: TGTGCCAGCAGTTACACAGGGGGCGCGTCTGGCTACACCTTC. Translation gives CASSYTGGASGYTF.

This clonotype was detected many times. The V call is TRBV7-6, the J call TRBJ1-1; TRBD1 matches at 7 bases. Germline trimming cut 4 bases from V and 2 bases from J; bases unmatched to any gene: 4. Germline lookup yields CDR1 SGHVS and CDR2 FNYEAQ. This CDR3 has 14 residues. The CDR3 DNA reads TGTGCCAGCAGCTCGGGACAGTCCAACACTGAAGCTTTCTTT. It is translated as CASSSGQSNTEAFF.

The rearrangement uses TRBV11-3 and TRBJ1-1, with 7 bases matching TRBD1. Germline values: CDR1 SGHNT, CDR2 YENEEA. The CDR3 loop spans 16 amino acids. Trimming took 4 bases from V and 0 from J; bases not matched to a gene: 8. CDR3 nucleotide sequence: TGTGCCAGCAGCTCAGCCGGGACAGCGATGAACACTGAAGCTTTCTTT. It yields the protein CASSSAGTAMNTEAFF.

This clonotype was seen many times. The CDR3 DNA is TGTGCCAGTAGTATAACAGGGGTCATGAACACTGAAGCTTTCTTT. Translated: CASSITGVMNTEAFF. The chain couples TRBV19 to TRBJ1-1; 7 nucleotides agree with TRBD1. The CDR3 is 15 residues long. Germline assignment: CDR1 LNHDA and CDR2 SQIVND (reference sequence). The J segment lost 0 bases and the V segment lost 2 bases, leaving 3 bases of the junction unmatched.

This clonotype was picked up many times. The CDR3 spells CASSLGQYTEAFF. The DNA for the CDR3 is TGCGCCAGCAGCTTGGGACAGTACACTGAAGCTTTCTTT. V is TRBV5-1 and J is TRBJ1-1; the D gene is possibly TRBD1 (5 bases). This CDR3 spans 13 amino acids. Germline V lookup: CDR1 SGHRS, CDR2 YFSETQ. Trimming took 0 bases from V and 3 from J, leaving 6 bases between them.

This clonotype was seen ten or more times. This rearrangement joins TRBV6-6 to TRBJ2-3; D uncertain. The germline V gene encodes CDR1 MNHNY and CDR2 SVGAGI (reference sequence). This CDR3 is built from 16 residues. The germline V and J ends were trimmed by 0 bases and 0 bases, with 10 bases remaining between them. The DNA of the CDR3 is TGTGCCAGCAGTTACTCGATGCAATGGAGCACAGATACGCAGTATTTT. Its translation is CASSYSMQWSTDTQYF.

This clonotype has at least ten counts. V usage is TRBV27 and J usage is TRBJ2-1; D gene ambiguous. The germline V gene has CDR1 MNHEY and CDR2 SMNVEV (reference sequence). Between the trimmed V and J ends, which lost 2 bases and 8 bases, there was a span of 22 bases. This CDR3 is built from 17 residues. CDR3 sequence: CASSLRVRNSALDEQFF. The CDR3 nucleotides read TGTGCCAGCAGTTTAAGGGTTAGGAATTCGGCTTTGGATGAGCAGTTCTTC.

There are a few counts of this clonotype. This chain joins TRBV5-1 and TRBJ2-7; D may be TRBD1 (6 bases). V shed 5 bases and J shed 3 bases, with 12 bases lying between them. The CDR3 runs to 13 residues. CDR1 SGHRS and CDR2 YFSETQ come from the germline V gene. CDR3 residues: CASRESRGYEQYF. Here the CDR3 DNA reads TGCGCCAGCAGGGAGTCCAGGGGCTACGAGCAGTACTTC. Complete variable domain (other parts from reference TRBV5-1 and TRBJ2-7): KAGVTQTPRYLIKTRGQQVTLSCSPISGHRSVSWYQQTPGQGLQFLFEYFSETQRNKGNFPGRFSGRQFSNSRSEMNVSTLELGDSALYLCASRESRGYEQYFGPGTRLTVT.

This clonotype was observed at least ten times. CDR3 DNA sequence: TGTGCCAGCAGCTCGGGCCGGGAGGGCGGGGGGCTCTACAATGAGCAGTTCTTC. Translating it yields CASSSGREGGGLYNEQFF. The V gene is TRBV5-4, the J gene TRBJ2-1; 8 bases map to TRBD2. Germline assignment: CDR1 SGHNT and CDR2 YYREEE (reference sequence). The CDR3 contains 18 residues. Trimming cost V 3 bases and J 3 bases; bases outside gene matches: 14.

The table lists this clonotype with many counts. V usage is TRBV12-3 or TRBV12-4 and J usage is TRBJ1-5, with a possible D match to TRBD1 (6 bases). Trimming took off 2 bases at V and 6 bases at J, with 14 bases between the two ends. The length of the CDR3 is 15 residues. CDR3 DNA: TGTGCCAGCAGTTTAATCCGGGGGGCAGGTCAGCCCCAGCATTTT. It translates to CASSLIRGAGQPQHF.

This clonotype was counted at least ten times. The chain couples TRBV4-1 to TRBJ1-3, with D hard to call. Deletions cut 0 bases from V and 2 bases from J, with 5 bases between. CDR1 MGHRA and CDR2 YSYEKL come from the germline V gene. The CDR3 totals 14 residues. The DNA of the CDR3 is TGCGCCAGCAGCCAAGAATCGGCTGGAAACACCATATATTTT. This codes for CASSQESAGNTIYF.

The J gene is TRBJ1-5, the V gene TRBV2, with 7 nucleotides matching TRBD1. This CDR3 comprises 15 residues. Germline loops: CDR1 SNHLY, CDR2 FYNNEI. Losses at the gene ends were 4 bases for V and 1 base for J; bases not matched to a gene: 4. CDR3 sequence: CASSVEGASNQPQHF. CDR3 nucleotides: TGTGCCAGCAGTGTAGAGGGGGCGAGCAATCAGCCCCAGCATTTT.

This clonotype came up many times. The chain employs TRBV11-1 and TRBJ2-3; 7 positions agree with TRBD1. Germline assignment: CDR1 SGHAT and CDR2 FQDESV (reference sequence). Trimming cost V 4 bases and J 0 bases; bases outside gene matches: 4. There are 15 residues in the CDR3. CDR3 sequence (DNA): TGTGCCAGCAGCTCCCGGGACAGAAGCACAGATACGCAGTATTTT. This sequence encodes CASSSRDRSTDTQYF.